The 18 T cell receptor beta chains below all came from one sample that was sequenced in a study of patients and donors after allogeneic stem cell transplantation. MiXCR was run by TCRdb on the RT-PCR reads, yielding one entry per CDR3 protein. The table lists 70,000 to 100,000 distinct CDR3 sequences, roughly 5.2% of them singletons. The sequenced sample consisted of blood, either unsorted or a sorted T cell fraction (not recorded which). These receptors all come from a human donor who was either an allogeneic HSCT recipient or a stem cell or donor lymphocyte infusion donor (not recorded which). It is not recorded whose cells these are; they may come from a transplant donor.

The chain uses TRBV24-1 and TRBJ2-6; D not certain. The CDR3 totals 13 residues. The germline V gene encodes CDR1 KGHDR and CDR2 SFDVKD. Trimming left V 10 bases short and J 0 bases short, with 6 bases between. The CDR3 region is CATERSGANVLTF. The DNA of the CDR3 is TGTGCCACTGAGCGCTCTGGGGCCAACGTCCTGACTTTC.

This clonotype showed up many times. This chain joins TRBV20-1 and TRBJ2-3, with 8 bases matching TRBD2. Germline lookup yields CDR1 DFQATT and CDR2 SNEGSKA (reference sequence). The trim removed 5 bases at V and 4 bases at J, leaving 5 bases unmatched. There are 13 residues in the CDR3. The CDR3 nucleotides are TGCAGTGCTGGCGGGGGGTTGGCAGATACGCAGTATTTT. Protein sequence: CSAGGGLADTQYF.

DNA of the CDR3: TGTGCCAGCAGCTTAGATTATTGGCAGCCTTCTCCTCGCACCTACGAGCAGTACTTC. It encodes CASSLDYWQPSPRTYEQYF. This chain connects TRBV11-2 to TRBJ2-7; no firm D call. The germline CDR1 and CDR2 sequences are SGHAT and FQNNGV. There are 19 residues in the CDR3. V lost 0 bases and J lost 2, with 23 bases in between.

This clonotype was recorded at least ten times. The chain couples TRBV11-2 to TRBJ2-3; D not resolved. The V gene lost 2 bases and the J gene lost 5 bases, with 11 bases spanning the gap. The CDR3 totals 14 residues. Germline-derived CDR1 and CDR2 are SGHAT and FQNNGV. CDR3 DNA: TGTGCCAGCAGCTTATCCCCAGGCGAAGATACGCAGTATTTT. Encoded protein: CASSLSPGEDTQYF.

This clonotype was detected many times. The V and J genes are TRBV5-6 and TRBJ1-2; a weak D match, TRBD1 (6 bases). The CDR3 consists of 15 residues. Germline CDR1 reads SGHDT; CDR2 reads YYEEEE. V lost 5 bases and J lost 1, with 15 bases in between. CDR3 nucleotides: TGTGCCAGCAGTCCTGGGACATCCATTAACTATGGCTACACCTTC. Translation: CASSPGTSINYGYTF.

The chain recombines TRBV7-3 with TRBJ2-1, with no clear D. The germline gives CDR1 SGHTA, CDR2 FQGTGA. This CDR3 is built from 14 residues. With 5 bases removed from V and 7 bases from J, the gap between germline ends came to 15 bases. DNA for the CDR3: TGTGCCAGCAGCCTCCCTGGGGTAGTAAATGAGCAGTTCTTC. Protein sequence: CASSLPGVVNEQFF.

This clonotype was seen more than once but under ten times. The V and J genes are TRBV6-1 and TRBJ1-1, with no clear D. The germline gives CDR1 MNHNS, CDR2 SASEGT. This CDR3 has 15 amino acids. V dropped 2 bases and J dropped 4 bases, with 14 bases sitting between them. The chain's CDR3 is CASSENPISGTEAFF. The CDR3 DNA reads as TGTGCCAGCAGTGAAAACCCTATTTCGGGCACTGAAGCTTTCTTT.

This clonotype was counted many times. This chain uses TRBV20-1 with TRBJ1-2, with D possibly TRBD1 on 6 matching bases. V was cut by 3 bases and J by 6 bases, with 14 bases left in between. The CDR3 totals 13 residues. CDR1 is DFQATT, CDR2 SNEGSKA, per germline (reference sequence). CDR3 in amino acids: CSASDTQGHGYTF. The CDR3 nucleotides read TGCAGTGCTAGTGACACACAGGGCCATGGCTACACCTTC.

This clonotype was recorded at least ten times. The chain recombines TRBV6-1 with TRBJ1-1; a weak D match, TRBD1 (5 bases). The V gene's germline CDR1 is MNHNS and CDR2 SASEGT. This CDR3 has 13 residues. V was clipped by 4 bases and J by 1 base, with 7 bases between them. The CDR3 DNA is TGTGCCAGCAGTGGACAGCCGAACACTGAAGCTTTCTTT. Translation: CASSGQPNTEAFF.

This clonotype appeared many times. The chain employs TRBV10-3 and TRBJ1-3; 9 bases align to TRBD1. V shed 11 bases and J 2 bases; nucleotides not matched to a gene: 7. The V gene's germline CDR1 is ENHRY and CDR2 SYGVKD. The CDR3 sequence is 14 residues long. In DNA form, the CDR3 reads TGTGCCTCCCAACAGGGGGCGCCTGGAAACACCATATATTTT. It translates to CASQQGAPGNTIYF.

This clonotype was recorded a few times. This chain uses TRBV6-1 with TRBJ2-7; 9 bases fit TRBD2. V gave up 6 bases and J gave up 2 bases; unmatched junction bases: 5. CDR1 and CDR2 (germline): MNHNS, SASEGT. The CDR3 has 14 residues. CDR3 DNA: TGTGCCAGCAGCTTTAGCGGGGGACCCTACGAGCAGTACTTC. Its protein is CASSFSGGPYEQYF.

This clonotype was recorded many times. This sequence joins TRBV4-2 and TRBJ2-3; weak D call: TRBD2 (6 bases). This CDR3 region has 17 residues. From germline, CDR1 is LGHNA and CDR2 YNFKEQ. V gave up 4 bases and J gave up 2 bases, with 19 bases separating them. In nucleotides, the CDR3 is TGTGCCAGCAGCCGCCGGGCCGATGCGGGGTCCACAGATACGCAGTATTTT. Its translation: CASSRRADAGSTDTQYF.

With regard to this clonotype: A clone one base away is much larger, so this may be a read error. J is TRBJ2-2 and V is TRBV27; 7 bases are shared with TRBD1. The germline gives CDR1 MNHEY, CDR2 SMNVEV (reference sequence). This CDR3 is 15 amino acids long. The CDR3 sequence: CATSLEGAMAGELFF. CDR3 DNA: TGTGCCACCAGTTTAGAGGGGGCTATGGCCGGGGAGCTGTTTTTT.

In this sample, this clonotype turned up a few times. The CDR3: CSALDWNTEAFF. The CDR3 DNA reads as TGCAGTGCCTTGGACTGGAACACTGAAGCTTTCTTT. The chain combines TRBV20-1 with TRBJ1-1; no clear D gene. V was trimmed by 6 bases and J by 1 base, leaving 9 bases between them. The length of the CDR3 is 12 residues. CDR1 DFQATT and CDR2 SNEGSKA come from the germline V gene (reference sequence).

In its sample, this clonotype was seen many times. CDR3 residues: CSARSQWTVYEQYF. The CDR3 nucleotides are TGCAGTGCTAGATCCCAGTGGACGGTGTACGAGCAGTACTTC. This chain links TRBV20-1 with TRBJ2-7, with unresolved D. Germline CDR1 and CDR2: DFQATT and SNEGSKA (reference sequence). The V end lost 2 bases, the J end lost 4 bases, and 15 bases lay between the germline ends. The CDR3 sequence is 14 residues long.

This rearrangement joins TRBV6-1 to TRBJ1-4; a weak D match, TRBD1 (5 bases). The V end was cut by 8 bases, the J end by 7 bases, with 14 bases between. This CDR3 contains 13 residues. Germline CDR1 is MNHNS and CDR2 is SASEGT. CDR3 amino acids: CASAEGFGEKLFF. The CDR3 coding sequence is TGTGCCAGCGCCGAGGGGTTCGGTGAAAAACTGTTTTTT.

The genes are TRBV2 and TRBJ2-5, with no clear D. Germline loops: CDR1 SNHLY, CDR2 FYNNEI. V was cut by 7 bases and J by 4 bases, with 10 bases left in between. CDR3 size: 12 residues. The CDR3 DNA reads TGTGCCAGCAAGGGCACCGGAGAGACCCAGTACTTC. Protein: CASKGTGETQYF.

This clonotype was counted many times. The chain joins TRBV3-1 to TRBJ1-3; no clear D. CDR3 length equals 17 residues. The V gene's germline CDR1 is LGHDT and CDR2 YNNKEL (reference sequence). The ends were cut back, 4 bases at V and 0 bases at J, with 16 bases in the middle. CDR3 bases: TGTGCCAGCAGCCGCAGCTCGGACGGGCGCTCTGGAAACACCATATATTTT. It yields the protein CASSRSSDGRSGNTIYF.